The clone carrying this TCR beta chain was counted ten times or more. Amplified TCR beta CDR3 regions derived from RNA transcripts. Initially, a first-round RT-PCR of the TCR CDR3 employed the HTBI primer set. TCRdb passed the multiplex PCR reads through MiXCR, listing each CDR3 protein once. The table lists around 420,000 distinct CDR3 sequences, 15% to 19% of them singletons. This specimen belongs to a study of T cells in Graves' hyperthyroidism and ophthalmopathy. The CDR3 is 11 amino acids. V lost 5 bases to trimming and J lost 8 bases, with 6 bases between them. Germline CDR1 LGHDT, CDR2 YNNKEL (reference sequence).

The clonotype originates from a woman aged 18-29 years with Graves' hyperthyroidism. Sequencing used blood. V and J are TRBV3-1 and TRBJ1-4; D is unclear. Written as DNA, the CDR3 is TGTGCCAGCAGCAGCCCCGAAAAACTGTTTTTT. Translated, it gives CASSSPEKLFF.